The 32 T cell receptor beta chains below were found in one sample sequenced in a study of blood T cell repertoires in COVID-19. Clones were sequenced by immunoSEQ multiplex PCR, and TCRdb holds only the in-frame ones, with some missing. The sample carries nearly 350,000 clones, around four fifths recorded once. The sample taken for sequencing was peripheral blood. All receptors come from a young man with active or convalescent COVID-19.

This clone has a single count. The rearrangement links TRBV7-2 to TRBJ1-5; no firm D call. Germline CDR1 reads SGHTA; CDR2 reads FQGNSA. Between the trimmed V and J ends, which lost 1 base and 4 bases, there was a span of 5 bases. CDR3 length: 13 amino acids. The CDR3 DNA sequence: TGTGCCAGCAGCTTAGGTTTAAATCAGCCCCAGCATTTT. Its protein product is CASSLGLNQPQHF.

V and J are TRBV18 and TRBJ2-1; 8 bases agree with TRBD1. The CDR3 extends over 16 amino acids. Unmatched junction bases numbered 9, after V lost 3 bases and J lost 5 bases. Germline lookup yields CDR1 KGHSH and CDR2 LQKENI. CDR3 residues: CASSPFSGQVNNEQFF. CDR3 DNA sequence: TGTGCCAGCTCACCGTTTTCGGGACAGGTCAACAATGAGCAGTTCTTC.

V usage is TRBV3-1 (or the pseudogene TRBV3-2) and J usage is TRBJ1-3, with D unresolved. The germline CDR1 and CDR2 sequences are LGHDT and YNNKEL (reference sequence). The ends were cut back, 3 bases at V and 4 bases at J, with 13 bases in the middle. The CDR3 covers 15 residues. The CDR3 DNA reads TGTGCCAGCAGCCATAATCCGGGATCGGGAAACACCATATATTTT. Its protein is CASSHNPGSGNTIYF.

This clone was seen a handful of times. The chain has TRBV25-1 and TRBJ2-2; no clear D gene. In germline, CDR1 is MGHDK, CDR2 SYGVNS. V lost 3 bases, J lost 4 bases, and 6 bases lay in between. The CDR3 spans 13 residues. In nucleotides, the CDR3 is TGTGCCAGCAGTGACCCTTTCACCGGGGAGCTGTTTTTT. Translating gives CASSDPFTGELFF.

This clone was detected only a few times. The rearrangement links TRBV18 to TRBJ1-1; D is possibly TRBD1 (5 bases). CDR1 is KGHSH and CDR2 is LQKENI in the germline V gene. V lost 6 bases and J 4 bases, leaving 18 bases between the germline ends. The CDR3 is 15 residues long. CDR3 residues: CASSPLGGEVTEAFF. CDR3 DNA sequence: TGTGCCAGCTCCCCCCTGGGAGGGGAGGTCACTGAAGCTTTCTTT.

V gene TRBV27 combines with J gene TRBJ2-7; perhaps TRBD2 as D (7 bases). The CDR3 contains 14 residues. The V end lost 6 bases, the J end lost 3 bases, and 15 bases lay between the germline ends. Per the germline V gene, CDR1 is MNHEY and CDR2 is SMNVEV (reference sequence). CDR3 coding DNA: TGTGCCAGCAGCACTTGGGGAGGGGGCTACGAGCAGTACTTC. This sequence encodes CASSTWGGGYEQYF.

V usage is TRBV5-1 and J usage is TRBJ1-6; D gene uncertain. The germline V and J ends were trimmed by 0 bases and 5 bases, with 6 bases remaining between them. The germline gives CDR1 SGHRS, CDR2 YFSETQ. The CDR3 is made up of 14 amino acids. The DNA for the CDR3 is TGCGCCAGCAGCTTGGGCGAGGATAATTCACCCCTCCACTTT. Its protein is CASSLGEDNSPLHF.

This clone was seen only once. The rearrangement links TRBV28 to TRBJ2-7; D is uncertain. This CDR3 contains 13 residues. Germline V gene sequence: CDR1 MDHEN, CDR2 SYDVKM. V lost 6 bases and J 3 bases, leaving 12 bases between the germline ends. The CDR3 nucleotides are TGTGCCAGCAGGCGGTTGGCCGGCTACGAGCAGTACTTC. Protein product: CASRRLAGYEQYF.

CDR3 sequence reads: CASRLTGASNQPQHF. For the CDR3, the DNA is TGTGCCAGCAGGCTAACAGGGGCCAGCAATCAGCCCCAGCATTTT. The chain joins TRBV6-5 to TRBJ1-5; 7 bases match TRBD1. The CDR3 spans 15 residues. CDR1 is MNHEY and CDR2 is SVGAGI in the germline V gene. J gave up 1 base and V 6 bases, and 6 bases lay outside the gene matches.

This clone was observed a few times. The CDR3 here is CASTAGTDNQPQHF. The CDR3 DNA sequence: TGTGCCAGCACTGCTGGGACAGATAATCAGCCCCAGCATTTT. The V and J genes are TRBV6-5 and TRBJ1-5; 7 nucleotides match TRBD1. This CDR3 has 14 amino acids. V lost 7 bases and J lost 4; bases outside the gene matches: 7. The germline V gene encodes CDR1 MNHEY and CDR2 SVGAGI.

The J gene is TRBJ1-6, the V gene TRBV5-1; D is perhaps TRBD1 (5 bases). Germline V lookup: CDR1 SGHRS, CDR2 YFSETQ. The V and J ends lost 3 bases and 5 bases respectively, with 15 bases between them. The CDR3 covers 16 residues. Here the CDR3 reads CASSSNAGHDNSPLHF. In nucleotides, the CDR3 is TGCGCCAGCAGCTCTAATGCAGGGCACGATAATTCACCCCTCCACTTT.

This clone was seen once. This chain connects TRBV7-9 to TRBJ2-1, with D maybe TRBD2 (5 bases). Germline CDR1 is SEHNR and CDR2 is FQNEAQ (reference sequence). The V end was cut by 6 bases, the J end by 4 bases, with 16 bases between. This CDR3 is built from 15 residues. The chain's CDR3 is CASSQSGVWYNEQFF. CDR3 sequence (DNA): TGTGCCAGCAGTCAGAGCGGAGTATGGTACAATGAGCAGTTCTTC.

CDR3 in DNA: TGTGCCAGCAGCCCAATTTGGAGCGAGGCGCAGTATTTT. It encodes CASSPIWSEAQYF. The chain uses TRBV7-2 and TRBJ2-3; the D is unclear. V lost 5 bases and J lost 10, with 16 bases in between. The CDR3 covers 13 residues. Germline CDR1 is SGHTA and CDR2 is FQGNSA.

This clone was found once. The chain joins TRBV6-5 to TRBJ1-1; D unclear. V was shortened by 7 bases and J by 3 bases, with 15 bases between the two germline ends. Germline values: CDR1 MNHEY, CDR2 SVGAGI. CDR3 length: 14 residues. As DNA, the CDR3 is TGTGCCAGCACCCCCAATCCAGGTCACACTGAAGCTTTCTTT. Amino acid sequence: CASTPNPGHTEAFF.

A few counts support this clone. This sequence joins TRBV7-6 and TRBJ2-5, with 10 bases matching TRBD2. The V segment lost 2 bases and the J segment 5 bases; nucleotides outside the gene matches: 5. This CDR3 spans 15 amino acids. Germline-derived CDR1 and CDR2 are SGHVS and FNYEAQ. The CDR3 region is CASSLKRGGGETQYF. In DNA, the CDR3 is TGTGCCAGCAGCTTAAAGCGGGGGGGCGGGGAGACCCAGTACTTC.

The chain uses TRBV4-3 and TRBJ2-7, with D perhaps TRBD2 (5 bases). Trimming took 4 bases from V and 5 from J, leaving 18 bases between them. CDR1 and CDR2 from the germline V gene are LGHNA and YSLEER. The CDR3 has 15 amino acids. CDR3 residues: CASSPGLVGSDEQYF. CDR3 nucleotides: TGCGCCAGCAGCCCGGGCCTGGTGGGGAGTGACGAGCAGTACTTC.

The chain carries TRBV6-5 and TRBJ1-2, with D maybe TRBD1 (6 bases). This CDR3 is 14 amino acids long. V was trimmed by 0 bases and J by 4 bases, leaving 9 bases between them. The germline CDR1 and CDR2 sequences are MNHEY and SVGAGI. The CDR3 region has the DNA TGTGCCAGCAGTTACTCCGGACAGTTCTATGGCTACACCTTC. Translating it yields CASSYSGQFYGYTF.

The chain couples TRBV27 to TRBJ1-5; D is possibly TRBD1 (6 bases). This CDR3 comprises 11 residues. Between the trimmed V and J ends, which lost 11 bases and 7 bases, there was a span of 12 bases. In germline, CDR1 is MNHEY, CDR2 SMNVEV (reference sequence). CDR3 sequence reads: CAGRTAQPQHF. As DNA, the CDR3 is TGTGCCGGACGGACAGCCCAGCCCCAGCATTTT.

The J gene is TRBJ1-3, the V gene TRBV19; the D gene is possibly TRBD1 (6 bases). Looked up from germline, CDR1 is LNHDA and CDR2 is SQIVND (reference sequence). The length of the CDR3 is 14 residues. V lost 3 bases to trimming and J lost 7 bases, with 13 bases between them. The CDR3 bases are TGTGCCAGTAGTATCCCAGGGGCTCCCAACACCATATATTTT. This sequence encodes CASSIPGAPNTIYF.

The rearrangement joins TRBV7-3 to TRBJ2-4; TRBD2 agrees at 7 bases. The V segment lost 2 bases and the J segment 3 bases; nucleotides outside the gene matches: 4. The CDR3 runs to 15 residues. Germline values: CDR1 SGHTA, CDR2 FQGTGA. The DNA of the CDR3 is TGTGCCAGCAGCTTACCTCCGGGGGGCAAAAACATTCAGTACTTC. Protein sequence: CASSLPPGGKNIQYF.

This chain links TRBV4-3 with TRBJ1-6, with D perhaps TRBD1 (6 bases). The CDR3 spans 18 residues. Trimming stripped 0 bases from V and 0 bases from J, with 12 bases between. In germline, CDR1 is LGHNA, CDR2 YSLEER. The CDR3 coding sequence is TGCGCCAGCAGCCAAGATCTCCAGGACAGCTCCTATAATTCACCCCTCCACTTT. Its translation: CASSQDLQDSSYNSPLHF.

CDR3 bases: TGTGCCACCAGTGAGTGGACAGGGGGCCGCTACACCTTC. It yields the protein CATSEWTGGRYTF. The chain carries TRBV24-1 and TRBJ1-2; 11 bases are a match to TRBD1. Germline lookup yields CDR1 KGHDR and CDR2 SFDVKD. The CDR3 contains 13 residues. The ends lost 4 bases at V and 9 bases at J; junction bases unmatched: 3.

This chain uses TRBV19 with TRBJ2-1; TRBD2 is a possible D gene (6 bases). Trimming removed 6 bases at V and 4 bases at J, with 19 bases between. Germline V gives CDR1 LNHDA, CDR2 SQIVND (reference sequence). The CDR3 loop spans 16 amino acids. The CDR3 sequence is CASSDLAGRGYNEQFF. The CDR3 region has the DNA TGTGCCAGTAGCGACTTGGCCGGGCGGGGTTACAATGAGCAGTTCTTC.

The rearrangement joins TRBV7-9 to TRBJ2-1, with TRBD2 identical over 8 bases. The germline V gene encodes CDR1 SEHNR and CDR2 FQNEAQ (reference sequence). V lost 6 bases and J lost 8; bases outside the gene matches: 9. The CDR3 has 14 amino acids. CDR3 sequence (DNA): TGTGCCAGCAGTCCTCTAGCGGGTGTTGATGAGCAGTTCTTC. Translating gives CASSPLAGVDEQFF.

The DNA of the CDR3 is TGTGCCAGCAGCGTGACAGGGGGCTCCTACGAGCAGTACTTC. Protein product: CASSVTGGSYEQYF. V usage is TRBV5-5 and J usage is TRBJ2-7; 9 bases are shared with TRBD1. Germline values: CDR1 SGHKS, CDR2 YYEKEE (reference sequence). CDR3 length: 14 residues. V gave up 4 bases and J gave up 0 bases; unmatched junction bases: 2.

The chain employs TRBV28 and TRBJ1-4; 12 bases line up with TRBD1. The J segment lost 11 bases and the V segment lost 7 bases, leaving 17 bases of the junction unmatched. Germline V gene data show CDR1 as MDHEN and CDR2 as SYDVKM. The CDR3 spans 17 residues. CDR3 sequence (DNA): TGTGCCAGCACCTCACCAGACCCGGGACAGGGGGCGGGGAAACTGTTTTTT. It encodes CASTSPDPGQGAGKLFF. Full variable domain (outside the CDR3, taken from reference TRBV28 and TRBJ1-4): DVKVTQSSRYLVKRTGEKVFLECVQDMDHENMFWYRQDPGLGLRLIYFSYDVKMKEKGDIPEGYSVSREKKERFSLILESASTNQTSMYLCASTSPDPGQGAGKLFFGSGTQLSVL.

The chain links TRBV15 to TRBJ1-2; D uncertain. The length of the CDR3 is 17 residues. The ends were cut back, 0 bases at V and 3 bases at J, with 17 bases in the middle. The germline V gene has CDR1 LNHNV and CDR2 YYDKDF (reference sequence). In DNA, the CDR3 is TGTGCCACCAGCAGAGATCTGGCACACGTGGCTGACTATGGCTACACCTTC. This sequence encodes CATSRDLAHVADYGYTF.

The V call is TRBV11-3, the J call TRBJ2-7; 11 nucleotides agree with TRBD2. In germline, CDR1 is SGHNT, CDR2 YENEEA. CDR3 length: 18 residues. V lost 3 bases, J lost 2 bases, and 12 bases stayed unmatched. The CDR3 loop is CASSFPASGGPIAYEQYF. CDR3 bases: TGTGCCAGCAGCTTCCCGGCTAGCGGGGGGCCCATTGCCTACGAGCAGTACTTC.

This rearrangement joins TRBV28 to TRBJ2-5, with 11 bases identical to TRBD2. The germline V gene has CDR1 MDHEN and CDR2 SYDVKM. CDR3 length: 15 amino acids. Trimming took 1 base from V and 4 from J; bases not matched to a gene: 2. The CDR3 nucleotides are TGTGCCAGCAGTTTATCCGGGACTAGCGGAGAGACCCAGTACTTC. This codes for CASSLSGTSGETQYF.

CDR3 sequence: CATLKETGVSNKGEQFF. The DNA of the CDR3 is TGTGCCACCCTAAAGGAAACGGGAGTCTCCAATAAGGGCGAGCAGTTCTTC. The rearrangement joins TRBV27 to TRBJ2-1, with a possible D match to TRBD2 (6 bases). CDR1 and CDR2 (germline): MNHEY, SMNVEV (reference sequence). This CDR3 is 17 amino acids long. Trimming shortened V by 10 bases and J by 10 bases, and 32 bases separated the two germline ends.

J is TRBJ2-7 and V is TRBV5-4, with 9 positions matching TRBD1. The germline V gene encodes CDR1 SGHNT and CDR2 YYREEE (reference sequence). The CDR3 length is 14 residues. Trimming removed 3 bases from V and 4 bases from J; junction bases left unmatched: 5. In nucleotides, the CDR3 is TGTGCCAGCAGCTCCGGGGGACAGGGTTACGAGCAGTACTTC. Its translation: CASSSGGQGYEQYF.

The chain is built from TRBV9 and TRBJ2-2, with 8 bases matching TRBD1. J lost 6 bases, V lost 4 bases, and 14 bases had no gene match. The CDR3 runs to 17 residues. Germline lookup yields CDR1 SGDLS and CDR2 YYNGEE. CDR3 DNA: TGTGCCAGCAGCTTTAGTCCCGGGACAGGTTTGGCCGGGGAGCTGTTTTTT. It codes for CASSFSPGTGLAGELFF. Using reference TRBV9 and TRBJ2-2 for the parts outside the CDR3, the full variable domain is DSGVTQTPKHLITATGQRVTLRCSPRSGDLSVYWYQQSLDQGLQFLIQYYNGEERAKGNILERFSAQQFPDLHSELNLSSLELGDSALYFCASSFSPGTGLAGELFFGEGSRLTVL.